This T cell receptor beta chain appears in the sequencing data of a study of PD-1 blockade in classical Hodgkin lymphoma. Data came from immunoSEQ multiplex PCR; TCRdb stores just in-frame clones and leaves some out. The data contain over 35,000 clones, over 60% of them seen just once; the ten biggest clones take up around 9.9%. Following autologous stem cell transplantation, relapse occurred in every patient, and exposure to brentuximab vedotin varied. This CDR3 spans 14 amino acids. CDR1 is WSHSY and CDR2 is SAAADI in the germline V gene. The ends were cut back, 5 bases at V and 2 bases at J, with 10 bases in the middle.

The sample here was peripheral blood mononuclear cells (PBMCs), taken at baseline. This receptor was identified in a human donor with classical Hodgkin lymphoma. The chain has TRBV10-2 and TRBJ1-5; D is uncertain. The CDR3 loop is CASSTGRRNQPQHF. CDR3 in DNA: TGCGCCAGCAGTACCGGACGGCGCAATCAGCCCCAGCATTTT.